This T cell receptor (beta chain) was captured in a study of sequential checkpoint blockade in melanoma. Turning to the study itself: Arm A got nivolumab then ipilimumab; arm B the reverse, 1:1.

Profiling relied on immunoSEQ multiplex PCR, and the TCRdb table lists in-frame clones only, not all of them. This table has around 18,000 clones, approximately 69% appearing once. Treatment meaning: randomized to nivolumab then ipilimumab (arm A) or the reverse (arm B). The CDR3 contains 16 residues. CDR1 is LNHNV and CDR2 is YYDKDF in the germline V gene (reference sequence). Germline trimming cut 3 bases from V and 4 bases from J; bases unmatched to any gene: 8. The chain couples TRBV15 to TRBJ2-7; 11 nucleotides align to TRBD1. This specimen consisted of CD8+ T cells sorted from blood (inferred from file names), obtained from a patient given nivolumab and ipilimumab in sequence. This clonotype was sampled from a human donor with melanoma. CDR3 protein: CATSRDYRDRGYEQYF. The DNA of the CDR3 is TGTGCCACCAGCAGGGATTACCGGGACAGGGGGTACGAGCAGTACTTC.